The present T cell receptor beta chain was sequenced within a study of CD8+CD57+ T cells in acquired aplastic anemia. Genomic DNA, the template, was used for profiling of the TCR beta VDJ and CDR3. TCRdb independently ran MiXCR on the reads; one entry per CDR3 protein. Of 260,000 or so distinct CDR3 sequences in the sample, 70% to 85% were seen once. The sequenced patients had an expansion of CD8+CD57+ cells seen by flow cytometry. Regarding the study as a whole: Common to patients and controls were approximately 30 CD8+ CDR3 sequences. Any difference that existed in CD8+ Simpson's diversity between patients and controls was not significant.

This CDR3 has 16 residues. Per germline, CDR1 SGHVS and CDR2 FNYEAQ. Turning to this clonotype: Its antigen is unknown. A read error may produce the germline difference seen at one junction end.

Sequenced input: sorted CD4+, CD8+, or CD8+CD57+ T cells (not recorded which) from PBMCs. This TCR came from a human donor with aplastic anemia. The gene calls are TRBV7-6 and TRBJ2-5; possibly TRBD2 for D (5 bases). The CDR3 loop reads CASSQEASHWTEAQYF. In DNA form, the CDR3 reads TGCGCCAGCAGCCAAGAAGCATCACATTGGACTGAAGCTCAGTACTTC.